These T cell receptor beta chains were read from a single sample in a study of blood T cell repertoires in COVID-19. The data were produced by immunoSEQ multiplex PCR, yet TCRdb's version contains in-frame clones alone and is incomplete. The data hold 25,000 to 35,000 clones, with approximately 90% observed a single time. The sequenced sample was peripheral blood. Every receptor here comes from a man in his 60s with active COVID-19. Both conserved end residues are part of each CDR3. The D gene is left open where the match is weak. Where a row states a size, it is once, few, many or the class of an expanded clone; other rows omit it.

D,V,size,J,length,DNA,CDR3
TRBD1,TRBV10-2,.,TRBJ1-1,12,TGCGCCAGTAGGACAGGGAATGATGAAGCTTTCTTT,CASRTGNDEAFF
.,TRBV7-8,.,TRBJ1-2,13,TGTGCCAGCAGCTTAGATACTAACTATGGCTACACCTTC,CASSLDTNYGYTF
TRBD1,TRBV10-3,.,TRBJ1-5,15,TGTGCCATCAGCACAGGGGGCGTTAGCAATCAGCCCCAGCATTTT,CAISTGGVSNQPQHF
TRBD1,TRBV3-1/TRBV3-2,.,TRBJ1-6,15,TGTGCCAGCAGCCAAACGGACAGGGTGGGTTCACCCCTCCACTTT,CASSQTDRVGSPLHF
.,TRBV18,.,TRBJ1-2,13,TGTGCCAGCTCACCAGGGAGGGACTATGGCTACACCTTC,CASSPGRDYGYTF
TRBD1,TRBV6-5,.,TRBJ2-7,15,TGTGCCAGCATACCCTCCGGGACAGGGACCTACGAGCAGTACTTC,CASIPSGTGTYEQYF
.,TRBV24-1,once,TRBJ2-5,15,TGTGCCACCAGTGATTCGGCAGGGATACAAGAGACCCAGTACTTC,CATSDSAGIQETQYF
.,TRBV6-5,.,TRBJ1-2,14,TGTGCCAGCAGTCCAGACCGTCGGAGGAAAGGCTACACCTTC,CASSPDRRRKGYTF
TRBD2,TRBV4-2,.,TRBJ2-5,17,TGTGCCAGCAGCCAAATCGATCCAGCGGGGGGCAGGGAGACCCAGTACTTC,CASSQIDPAGGRETQYF
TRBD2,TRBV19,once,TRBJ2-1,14,TGTGCCAGTAGTTGGTGGGGGGGAATCAATGAGCAGTTCTTC,CASSWWGGINEQFF
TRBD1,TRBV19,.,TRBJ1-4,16,TGTGCCAGTAGTATAGGAGGAGCAGGGGGCTATGAAAAACTGTTTTTT,CASSIGGAGGYEKLFF
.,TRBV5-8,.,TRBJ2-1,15,TGTGCCAGCAGCTTGGTAGGTCGCAGGGGCAATGAGCAGTTCTTC,CASSLVGRRGNEQFF
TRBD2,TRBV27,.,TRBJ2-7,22,TGTGCCAGCAGTTTGCGGTCCCCCCGCGGGACTAGCGGGGGGACCTACAACTACGAGCAGTACTTC,CASSLRSPRGTSGGTYNYEQYF
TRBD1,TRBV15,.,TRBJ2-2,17,TGTGCCACCAGCAGAAAAAGGTCCGACAGGGTCACCGGGGAGCTGTTTTTT,CATSRKRSDRVTGELFF
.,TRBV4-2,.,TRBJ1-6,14,TGTGCCAGCAGCCAAGATTCTAGGAATTCACCCCTCCACTTT,CASSQDSRNSPLHF
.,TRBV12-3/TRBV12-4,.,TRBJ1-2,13,TGTGCCAGCAATTTACGCGGGGGGCAGGGCTACACCTTC,CASNLRGGQGYTF
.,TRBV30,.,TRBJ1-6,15,TGTGCCTGGAGTCCCATCACTAAGAATAATTCACCCCTCCACTTT,CAWSPITKNNSPLHF
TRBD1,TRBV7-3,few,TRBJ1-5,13,TGTGCCAGCAGTCGGGACAGTAATCAGCCCCAGCATTTT,CASSRDSNQPQHF
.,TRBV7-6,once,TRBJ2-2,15,TGTGCCAGCAGCTCCGGGACACAAAACACCGGGGAGCTGTTTTTT,CASSSGTQNTGELFF
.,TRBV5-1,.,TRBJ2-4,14,TGCGCCAGCACTCTGGGGTCAGGGTTAAACATTCAGTACTTC,CASTLGSGLNIQYF
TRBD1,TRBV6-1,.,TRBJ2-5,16,TGTGCCAGCAGTGACATACAGGGGGCAGCTCGAGAGACCCAGTACTTC,CASSDIQGAARETQYF
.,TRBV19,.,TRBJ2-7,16,TGTGCCAGTAGCTCCTCCTTGAGAGGCCTCTTTACTGAGAAGTACTTC,CASSSSLRGLFTEKYF
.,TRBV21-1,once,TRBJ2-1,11,TGTGCCAGCAGAAGGACAGAGAGGCAGTTCTTC,CASRRTERQFF
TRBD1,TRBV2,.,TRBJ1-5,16,TGTGCCAGCAGTCTACCCAGGACAGGGGGCAATCAGCCCCAGCATTTT,CASSLPRTGGNQPQHF
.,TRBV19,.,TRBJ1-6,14,TGTGCCAGTAGATCGACAGTTTATAATTCACCCCTCCACTTT,CASRSTVYNSPLHF
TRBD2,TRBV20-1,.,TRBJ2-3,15,TGCAGTGCTAGTCTTACTAGCGGGACCACAGATACGCAGTATTTT,CSASLTSGTTDTQYF
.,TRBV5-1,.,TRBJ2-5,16,TGCGCCAGCAGCTCCCCCTACCAGGGGTCCAGGGAGACCCAGTACTTC,CASSSPYQGSRETQYF
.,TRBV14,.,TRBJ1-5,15,TGTGCCAGCAGCGTAGAACAGGTACGAAATCAGCCCCAGCATTTT,CASSVEQVRNQPQHF
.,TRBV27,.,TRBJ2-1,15,TGTGCCAGCAGTTTAACAGGGTACCTCGGCAATGAGCAGTTCTTC,CASSLTGYLGNEQFF
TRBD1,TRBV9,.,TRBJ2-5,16,TGTGCCAGCAGCGGACCGGGACAGGGAAGAGGAGAGACCCAGTACTTC,CASSGPGQGRGETQYF
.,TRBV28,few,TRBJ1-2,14,TGTGCACTACGCCCACAGGGCCCTAACTATGGCTACACCTTC,CALRPQGPNYGYTF
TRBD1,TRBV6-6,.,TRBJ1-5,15,TGTGCCAGCAGTCCGCCCGGACAGGGGAATCAGCCCCAGCATTTT,CASSPPGQGNQPQHF
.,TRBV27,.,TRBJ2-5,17,TGTGCCAGCAGTTTCCTGCCAGGAGGGGGGGGCCACGAGACCCAGTACTTC,CASSFLPGGGGHETQYF
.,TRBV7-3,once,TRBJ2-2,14,TGTGCCAGCAGCTTTCGGAGAAGCACCGGGGAGCTGTTTTTT,CASSFRRSTGELFF
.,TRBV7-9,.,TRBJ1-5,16,TGTGCCAGCAGCTTAGTGGGACACCCTGGCAATCAGCCCCAGCATTTT,CASSLVGHPGNQPQHF
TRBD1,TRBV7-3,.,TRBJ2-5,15,TGTGCCAGCAGCCCAGGGGGGACAGGGGAACGGACCCAGTACTTC,CASSPGGTGERTQYF
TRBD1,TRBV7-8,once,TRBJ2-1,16,TGTGCCAGCAGCTTAGGCGGGACAGGACTTTACAATGAGCAGTTCTTC,CASSLGGTGLYNEQFF
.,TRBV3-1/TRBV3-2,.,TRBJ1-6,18,TGTGCCAGCAGCCAGCAATCGGGGGGGAGTCTTTATAATTCACCCCTCCACTTT,CASSQQSGGSLYNSPLHF